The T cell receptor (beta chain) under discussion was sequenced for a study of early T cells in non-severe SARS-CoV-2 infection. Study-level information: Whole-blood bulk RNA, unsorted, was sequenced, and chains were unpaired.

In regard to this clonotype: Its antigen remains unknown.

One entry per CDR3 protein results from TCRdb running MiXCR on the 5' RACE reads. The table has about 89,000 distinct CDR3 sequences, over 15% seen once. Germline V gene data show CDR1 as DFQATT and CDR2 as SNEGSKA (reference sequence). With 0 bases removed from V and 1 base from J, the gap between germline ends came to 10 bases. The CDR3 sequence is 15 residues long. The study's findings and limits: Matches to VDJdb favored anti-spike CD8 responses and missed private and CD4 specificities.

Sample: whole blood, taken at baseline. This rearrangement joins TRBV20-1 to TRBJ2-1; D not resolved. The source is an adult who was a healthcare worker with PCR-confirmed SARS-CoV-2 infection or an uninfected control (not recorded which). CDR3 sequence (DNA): TGCAGTGCTAGAGACCCCAACCGATCCTACAATGAGCAGTTCTTC. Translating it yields CSARDPNRSYNEQFF.